These 31 T cell receptor beta chains came from one sample sequenced in a study of post-analysis software for immune sequencing data. Study-wide results and limits: Patients had higher frequencies than controls of a handful of TRBV segments, including TRBV5-6, TRBV5-1 and TRBV20-1.

cDNA libraries for TCR beta contained unique molecular identifiers. TCRdb itself ran the PCR reads through MiXCR, one entry per CDR3 protein. This table has under 200,000 distinct CDR3 sequences, 29% appearing once. The antigens these receptors bind are not known. The sample was blood. The receptors were sampled from a girl between 2 and 17 years old with multiple sclerosis.

This clonotype was seen more than once but under ten times. The genes are TRBV11-3 and TRBJ2-1, with 10 bases fitting TRBD1. The CDR3 contains 16 residues. Germline CDR1 reads SGHNT; CDR2 reads YENEEA. The J segment lost 7 bases and the V segment lost 0 bases, leaving 6 bases of the junction unmatched. DNA of the CDR3: TGTGCCAGCAGCTTAGAGGGGACAGGGGCTTTTAATGAGCAGTTCTTC. This codes for CASSLEGTGAFNEQFF.

Details on this clonotype: This sequence may be a read error, since a much larger clone differs from it by one base. The V call is TRBV12-3 or TRBV12-4, the J call TRBJ2-5; D gene uncertain. This CDR3 comprises 15 residues. The germline V and J ends were trimmed by 1 base and 11 bases, with 20 bases remaining between them. The CDR3 spells CASSLGAAYYNEQYF. The CDR3 DNA reads TGTGCCAGCAGTTTAGGGGCAGCCTACTACAATGAGCAGTACTTC.

This clonotype appeared many times. V gene TRBV27 combines with J gene TRBJ2-1; 8 bases are shared with TRBD2. CDR1 and CDR2 (germline): MNHEY, SMNVEV (reference sequence). The CDR3 is 14 residues long. CDR3 DNA: TGTGCTACTGGATCGAGCGGGAGCTACAATGAGCAGTTCTTC. Its protein product is CATGSSGSYNEQFF.

This clonotype was detected many times. The chain couples TRBV10-3 to TRBJ1-4, with unresolved D. Germline V lookup: CDR1 ENHRY, CDR2 SYGVKD. Trimming pared 6 bases from V and 3 bases from J, leaving 8 bases between. This CDR3 region has 13 residues. CDR3: CAIRLQPNEKLFF. Here the CDR3 DNA reads TGTGCCATCAGGCTCCAGCCTAATGAAAAACTGTTTTTT.

With respect to this clonotype: A much larger clone lies a single base off, so this may be a read error. V is TRBV7-9 and J is TRBJ2-7; 8 positions agree with TRBD1. Germline CDR1 is SEHNR and CDR2 is FQNEAQ (reference sequence). The CDR3 contains 18 residues. V gave up 5 bases and J gave up 4 bases; unmatched junction bases: 19. The CDR3 sequence: CASSRIVGQGRVSYEQYF. For the CDR3, the DNA is TGTGCCAGCAGCAGAATCGTCGGACAGGGACGAGTTAGTTACGAGCAGTACTTC.

This clonotype showed up just once. A junction boundary mismatches the germline segment, possibly from a read error. The V call is TRBV11-2, the J call TRBJ2-3, with no clear D. The CDR3 spans 16 residues. Per germline, CDR1 SGHAT and CDR2 FQNNGV. In nucleotides, the CDR3 is TGTGCCAGCGGCTTACGCCCAGCCACTAGCACAGATACGCAGTATTTT. Translating it yields CASGLRPATSTDTQYF.

Of note for this clonotype: Mismatch with germline at one junction end may stem from a read error. This sequence joins TRBV5-1 and TRBJ2-1, with TRBD2 identical over 7 bases. This CDR3 has 15 residues. Germline V gene data show CDR1 as SGHRS and CDR2 as YFSETQ. The CDR3 region is CASSFALAAYNGQFF. As DNA, the CDR3 is TGCGCCAGCAGCTTCGCTCTAGCGGCCTACAATGGGCAGTTCTTC. Supplemented by reference TRBV5-1 and TRBJ2-1, the full variable domain reads KAGVTQTPRYLIKTRGQQVTLSCSPISGHRSVSWYQQTPGQGLQFLFEYFSETQRNKGNFPGRFSGRQFSNSRSEMNVSTLELGDSALYLCASSFALAAYNGQFFGPGTRLTVL.

This clonotype has at least ten counts. The rearrangement links TRBV6-6 to TRBJ2-5, with TRBD1 identical over 7 bases. CDR3 length: 15 residues. Germline values: CDR1 MNHNY, CDR2 SVGAGI (reference sequence). V dropped 9 bases and J dropped 1; count of bases not matched to a gene: 11. The CDR3 region is CASFWAGTAQETQYF. The CDR3 nucleotides read TGTGCCAGTTTTTGGGCCGGGACAGCCCAAGAGACCCAGTACTTC.

Concerning this clonotype: A single base separates this from a much larger clone, so it may be a read error. This chain joins TRBV6-5 and TRBJ2-5; 7 nucleotides match TRBD1. V dropped 6 bases and J dropped 4; count of bases not matched to a gene: 8. CDR1 and CDR2 from the germline V gene are MNHEY and SVGAGI. CDR3 length equals 14 residues. CDR3 loop: CASRYGAGGETQYF. CDR3 nucleotides: TGTGCCAGCAGGTACGGCGCAGGGGGAGAGACCCAGTACTTC.

V and J are TRBV7-2 and TRBJ2-5, with D perhaps matching TRBD1 or TRBD2 (5 bases each). V dropped 2 bases and J dropped 2 bases, with 15 bases sitting between them. CDR1 is SGHTA, CDR2 FQGNSA, per germline. The CDR3 length is 16 residues. The CDR3 DNA reads as TGTGCCAGCAGCTTAATTGACGGGACCCAACAAGAGACCCAGTACTTC. As protein: CASSLIDGTQQETQYF.

This clonotype came up many times. V is TRBV18 and J is TRBJ2-5, with 9 nucleotides matching TRBD2. CDR1 and CDR2 from the germline V gene are KGHSH and LQKENI. J lost 9 bases, V lost 3 bases, and 8 bases had no gene match. The CDR3 is made up of 14 amino acids. CDR3 sequence: CASSPRSGLAPQYF. DNA for the CDR3: TGTGCCAGCTCACCCCGCTCGGGACTAGCACCCCAGTACTTC.

This clonotype appeared a few times. The chain has TRBV5-1 and TRBJ2-5; 9 bases agree with TRBD2. The assigned J gene may be wrong: the sequence end matches TRBJ2-7 better. The CDR3 runs to 15 residues. The germline gives CDR1 SGHRS, CDR2 YFSETQ. CDR3 sequence (DNA): TGCGCCAGCAGCTTGAACCCGGGACTAGCAGGCGAGCAGTACTTC. This codes for CASSLNPGLAGEQYF.

This clonotype was counted ten times or more. CDR3 sequence reads: CASSQERGAGTQETQYF. The CDR3 nucleotides read TGTGCCAGCAGCCAAGAAAGGGGGGCGGGGACCCAAGAGACCCAGTACTTC. The chain has TRBV4-2 and TRBJ2-5, with D perhaps given as TRBD1 or TRBD2 (6 bases each). The length of the CDR3 is 17 residues. Germline CDR1 is LGHNA and CDR2 is YNFKEQ. Trimming shortened V by 0 bases and J by 1 base, and 15 bases separated the two germline ends.

This clonotype was counted many times. The chain has TRBV20-1 and TRBJ2-3; no clear D. The V gene's germline CDR1 is DFQATT and CDR2 SNEGSKA (reference sequence). The CDR3 loop spans 13 amino acids. Trimming removed 1 base from V and 4 bases from J, with 9 bases in between. This CDR3 is CSARGLPSDTQYF. CDR3 bases: TGCAGTGCTAGAGGTCTCCCCTCAGATACGCAGTATTTT.

This clonotype was seen once. The chain combines TRBV2 with TRBJ2-5, with D uncertain. Germline CDR1 is SNHLY and CDR2 is FYNNEI. Trimming removed 2 bases from V and 11 bases from J, with 15 bases in between. CDR3 length equals 13 residues. CDR3: CASSELSDNEQYF. The DNA of the CDR3 is TGTGCCAGCAGTGAACTCTCCGACAATGAGCAGTACTTC.

This clonotype was found many times. The chain employs TRBV20-1 and TRBJ2-3; possibly TRBD1 for D (5 bases). Trimming shortened V by 5 bases and J by 0 bases, and 15 bases separated the two germline ends. CDR3 length: 15 amino acids. Per germline, CDR1 DFQATT and CDR2 SNEGSKA (reference sequence). CDR3 region: CSAQWAGSSTDTQYF. CDR3 coding DNA: TGCAGTGCTCAATGGGCAGGGTCTAGCACAGATACGCAGTATTTT.

With respect to this clonotype: This could be a read error, since a much larger clone is one nucleotide away. CDR3 DNA sequence: TGCAGCGTTCAGACAGGCGACCCTTATGGCTACACCTTC. Encoded protein: CSVQTGDPYGYTF. This chain connects TRBV29-1 to TRBJ1-2; perhaps TRBD1 as D (6 bases). Germline V gene lookup returns CDR1 SQVTM and CDR2 ANQGSEA. V dropped 5 bases and J dropped 5 bases, with 15 bases sitting between them. This CDR3 is built from 13 residues.

To note about this clonotype: A single base separates this from a much larger clone, so it may be a read error. The genes are TRBV27 and TRBJ2-3; the D is unclear. Germline loops: CDR1 MNHEY, CDR2 SMNVEV (reference sequence). V lost 4 bases and J lost 3, with 14 bases in between. The CDR3 runs 15 residues. CDR3 protein: CASSSVMVVTDTQYF. In DNA, the CDR3 is TGTGCCAGCAGTTCGGTGATGGTTGTTACAGATACGCAGTATTTT.

Many counts were recorded for this clonotype. The genes are TRBV12-3 or TRBV12-4 and TRBJ2-7; 9 bases align to TRBD1. The CDR3 is 15 amino acids. V shed 4 bases, J shed 1 base, and the junction held 5 bases outside the gene matches. The CDR3 DNA reads as TGTGCCAGCAGTTCAAGGACAGGGGCATCCTACGAGCAGTACTTC. This gives the protein CASSSRTGASYEQYF.

This clonotype has a handful of counts. The rearrangement joins TRBV20-1 to TRBJ1-2; D may be TRBD1 (5 bases). V lost 1 base, J lost 3 bases, and 15 bases lay in between. This CDR3 has 15 residues. Germline V lookup: CDR1 DFQATT, CDR2 SNEGSKA (reference sequence). The CDR3 nucleotides are TGCAGTGCTAGAGCCGGGCGGCGGGGGGACTATGGCTACACCTTC. Residues: CSARAGRRGDYGYTF.

This clonotype was seen many times. The gene calls are TRBV7-9 and TRBJ2-3, with 8 bases identical to TRBD2. CDR3 length equals 14 residues. From germline, CDR1 is SEHNR and CDR2 FQNEAQ (reference sequence). V gave up 5 bases and J gave up 5 bases; unmatched junction bases: 6. In DNA form, the CDR3 reads TGTGCCAGCAGCAACTCGGGAGGGGTAGATACGCAGTATTTT. Protein sequence: CASSNSGGVDTQYF. The variable domain in full, with the rest retrieved from reference TRBV7-9 and TRBJ2-3, is DTGVSQNPRHKITKRGQNVTFRCDPISEHNRLYWYRQTLGQGPEFLTYFQNEAQLEKSRLLSDRFSAERPKGSFSTLEIQRTEQGDSAMYLCASSNSGGVDTQYFGPGTRLTVL.

This chain uses TRBV7-2 with TRBJ1-5; D is possibly TRBD1 (6 bases). CDR3 length: 15 amino acids. Germline V gives CDR1 SGHTA, CDR2 FQGNSA. Trimming removed 6 bases at V and 0 bases at J, with 12 bases between. CDR3 in DNA: TGTGCCAGCAGGACAGGCGTCTATAGCAATCAGCCCCAGCATTTT. Translated, it gives CASRTGVYSNQPQHF.

The table lists this clonotype with many counts. The chain recombines TRBV20-1 with TRBJ2-7, with 8 bases matching TRBD1. From germline, CDR1 is DFQATT and CDR2 SNEGSKA (reference sequence). This CDR3 comprises 13 residues. The J segment lost 5 bases and the V segment lost 1 base, leaving 4 bases of the junction unmatched. The CDR3 here is CSARVWDRNEQYF. The CDR3 DNA reads as TGCAGTGCTAGAGTGTGGGACAGGAACGAGCAGTACTTC.

This clonotype appeared many times. The gene calls are TRBV12-3 or TRBV12-4 and TRBJ2-1, with unresolved D. This CDR3 contains 10 residues. Deletions cut 5 bases from V and 7 bases from J, with 3 bases between. The CDR3 reads CASSLNEQFF. Written as DNA, the CDR3 is TGTGCCAGCAGTCTGAATGAGCAGTTCTTC.

The chain carries TRBV28 and TRBJ2-7; D could derive from TRBD1 or TRBD2 (6 bases each). The length of the CDR3 is 19 residues. In germline, CDR1 is MDHEN, CDR2 SYDVKM. V was cut by 6 bases and J by 3 bases, with 30 bases left in between. CDR3 DNA: TGTGCCAGCAGCCGAGCCGGGACAAGGGCCCGGGGGAACTACTACGAGCAGTACTTC. This translates into CASSRAGTRARGNYYEQYF.

The table lists this clonotype with many counts. The chain uses TRBV20-1 and TRBJ1-1; D perhaps matches TRBD1 (6 bases). Between the trimmed V and J ends, which lost 2 bases and 7 bases, there was a span of 14 bases. CDR1 DFQATT and CDR2 SNEGSKA come from the germline V gene (reference sequence). This CDR3 comprises 13 residues. The CDR3 DNA sequence: TGCAGTGCTAGATCGGGGGGCGACGGTGAAGCTTTCTTT. The encoded protein is CSARSGGDGEAFF.

The CDR3 nucleotides read TGCGCCAGCACCAGCCCCGGGGGTGAAAAACTGTTTTTT. Translation gives CASTSPGGEKLFF. The rearrangement uses TRBV5-1 and TRBJ1-4; possible D gene TRBD1, 5 bases. The ends were cut back, 6 bases at V and 7 bases at J, with 13 bases in the middle. The CDR3 extends over 13 amino acids. Germline CDR1 SGHRS, CDR2 YFSETQ.

The chain has TRBV4-1 and TRBJ2-2; D not certain. V was pared by 6 bases and J by 0 bases, with 8 bases between. Looked up from germline, CDR1 is MGHRA and CDR2 is YSYEKL. This CDR3 contains 14 residues. In DNA, the CDR3 is TGCGCCAGCAGACAGCAAACGAACACCGGGGAGCTGTTTTTT. Translating it yields CASRQQTNTGELFF.

This clonotype was detected ten times or more. The rearrangement joins TRBV5-6 to TRBJ2-7; a possible D gene is TRBD2 (6 bases). The germline V and J ends were trimmed by 2 bases and 5 bases, with 11 bases remaining between them. CDR1 is SGHDT and CDR2 is YYEEEE in the germline V gene. CDR3 length: 13 amino acids. CDR3 sequence (DNA): TGTGCCAGCAGCTTCGGAGGGCGCGACGAGCAGTACTTC. It encodes CASSFGGRDEQYF.

The chain uses TRBV6-6 and TRBJ2-5; D remains unclear. Germline-derived CDR1 and CDR2 are MNHNY and SVGAGI (reference sequence). Trimming cost V 0 bases and J 5 bases, with 13 bases left between them. CDR3 size: 15 residues. The CDR3 bases are TGTGCCAGCAGTTACTCGATCCGATTAGGGGAGACCCAGTACTTC. It encodes CASSYSIRLGETQYF.

This clonotype occurred many times. This rearrangement joins TRBV7-9 to TRBJ2-7; 8 positions match TRBD2. V lost 6 bases and J lost 3; bases outside the gene matches: 13. Per the germline V gene, CDR1 is SEHNR and CDR2 is FQNEAQ (reference sequence). This CDR3 is 16 amino acids long. The CDR3 spells CASSDKGDSGNYEQYF. CDR3 in DNA: TGTGCCAGCAGTGACAAGGGAGATAGCGGGAACTACGAGCAGTACTTC.